This section outlines one TCR beta chain sequence together with its context. Its specificity is unknown. Sequencing was performed with immunoSEQ multiplex PCR; in TCRdb, only in-frame clones are kept and a portion is missing. The table lists about 120,000 clones, 75% to 95% of them singletons. This sample is part of a study of T cell responses to AZD1222 COVID-19 vaccine. This CDR3 contains 15 residues. CDR1 and CDR2 from the germline V gene are LNHDA and SQIVND (reference sequence). V was pared by 3 bases and J by 1 base, with 11 bases between. Overall study findings and caveats: As reported, nearly half of all spike-specific TCRs target variant regions that are unmutated. CD4 TCRs covered the whole spike, strongest at regions 160-218 and 743-854. Donors were chiefly white British, with a greater number of females, and clonal diversity was perhaps underestimated.

The sample was peripheral blood, taken 28 days after the second dose of the MenACWY control vaccine. The source is an adult who received the MenACWY meningococcal vaccine as a control. The chain couples TRBV19 to TRBJ2-3; D remains unclear. In DNA, the CDR3 is TGTGCCAGTAGTATTTTGAGGTCGGGCACAGATACGCAGTATTTT. Its protein product is CASSILRSGTDTQYF.